This TCR beta chain is drawn from a study of T cell responses to AZD1222 COVID-19 vaccine. The study's findings and limits: Two doses of AZD1222 preceded a rise in Spike-specific TCR breadth and depth. Clonal diversity was possibly underestimated, and white British individuals and females predominated among donors. There were vaccine-associated CD4 TCRs across spike, dominant at 160-218 and 743-854. Sampled repertoires all dated from after the peak T cell response.

There are 14 residues in the CDR3. Trimming pared 5 bases from V and 2 bases from J, leaving 11 bases between. Germline V gene data show CDR1 as LNHDA and CDR2 as SQIVND (reference sequence). Sequencing was performed with immunoSEQ multiplex PCR; in TCRdb, only in-frame clones are kept and a portion is missing. Altogether fewer than 85,000 clones are present, more than 70% being singletons, with the ten largest covering 4.8%. With respect to this clone: No antigen is known for it.

The V call is TRBV19, the J call TRBJ2-3; maybe TRBD2 (6 bases). Source: peripheral blood, taken 28 days after the second dose of the MenACWY control vaccine. The TCR comes from an adult who received the MenACWY meningococcal vaccine as a control. Here the CDR3 reads CASSLSGDTDTQYF. Written as DNA, the CDR3 is TGTGCCAGTAGTCTATCGGGGGACACAGATACGCAGTATTTT.